These 15 T cell receptor beta chains were sequenced from one sample in a study of T cells after yellow fever vaccination. In TCRdb, the 5' RACE reads were re-called with MiXCR into one record per CDR3 protein. The sample consists of 85,000 to 100,000 distinct CDR3 sequences, roughly 6% of them appearing once. The source was CD8+ T cells sorted from PBMCs, collected 10 days after the yellow fever booster vaccination. The receptors originated from a man between 18 and 35 years old who received the YFV17D yellow fever vaccine.

This clonotype was observed a handful of times. This chain joins TRBV6-6 and TRBJ2-5; tentatively, D is TRBD1 (5 bases). The CDR3 is made up of 14 amino acids. Trimming cost V 2 bases and J 5 bases, with 12 bases left between them. From germline, CDR1 is MNHNY and CDR2 SVGAGI (reference sequence). CDR3 DNA sequence: TGTGCCAGCAGTTACATGGGGCCTCGGGAGACCCAGTACTTC. It is translated as CASSYMGPRETQYF.

This clonotype showed up many times. The chain employs TRBV5-1 and TRBJ2-7; D not certain. CDR1 and CDR2 (germline): SGHRS, YFSETQ. CDR3 length equals 14 residues. Trimming removed 3 bases at V and 0 bases at J, with 10 bases between. The CDR3 protein is CASSSRSSSYEQYF. CDR3 bases: TGCGCCAGCAGCTCCCGGTCGAGCTCCTACGAGCAGTACTTC.

This chain joins TRBV4-3 and TRBJ2-3, with 10 bases identical to TRBD2. This CDR3 contains 17 residues. Trimming removed 2 bases from V and 0 bases from J; junction bases left unmatched: 5. Germline CDR1 is LGHNA and CDR2 is YSLEER. CDR3 in amino acids: CASSQTLAGSSTDTQYF. The CDR3 DNA reads as TGCGCCAGCAGCCAAACACTAGCGGGGTCTAGCACAGATACGCAGTATTTT.

The chain couples TRBV7-9 to TRBJ2-3; TRBD2 matches 9 bases. Germline V gives CDR1 SEHNR, CDR2 FQNEAQ (reference sequence). J lost 3 bases, V lost 1 base, and 11 bases had no gene match. This CDR3 has 18 amino acids. The CDR3 bases are TGTGCCAGCAGCTTAGAACGGATCGCGGGGGGGATGACAGATACGCAGTATTTT. It yields the protein CASSLERIAGGMTDTQYF.

The chain carries TRBV29-1 and TRBJ2-1; weak D call: TRBD1 (6 bases). Looked up from germline, CDR1 is SQVTM and CDR2 is ANQGSEA. The CDR3 loop spans 11 amino acids. V lost 7 bases to trimming and J lost 6 bases, with 10 bases between them. The CDR3 loop is CSGDMGNEQFF. The CDR3, as DNA: TGCAGCGGGGACATGGGCAATGAGCAGTTCTTC.

This clonotype has only a few counts. The chain combines TRBV7-9 with TRBJ2-1; D remains unclear. Trimming shortened V by 3 bases and J by 12 bases, and 15 bases separated the two germline ends. The CDR3 totals 13 residues. CDR1 SEHNR and CDR2 FQNEAQ come from the germline V gene (reference sequence). Here the CDR3 reads CASSFGSYPSQFF. The CDR3 DNA follows: TGTGCCAGCAGCTTCGGCAGTTATCCCTCGCAGTTCTTC.

The genes are TRBV7-2 and TRBJ2-1; 13 nucleotides match TRBD2. Germline trimming cut 8 bases from V and 12 bases from J; bases unmatched to any gene: 25. The CDR3 has 19 residues. CDR1 is SGHTA and CDR2 is FQGNSA in the germline V gene. The CDR3 DNA reads TGTGCCAGCTCGCCCGTCGAGAGACTAGCGGGGGGACTCGACTCCTGGCAGTTCTTC. As protein: CASSPVERLAGGLDSWQFF.

This clonotype occurred a few times. The rearrangement links TRBV9 to TRBJ2-1; TRBD1 is a possible D gene (6 bases). CDR1 SGDLS and CDR2 YYNGEE come from the germline V gene. The CDR3 runs to 15 residues. V lost 4 bases and J lost 0, with 11 bases in between. CDR3 loop: CASSQQGPSYNEQFF. The DNA for the CDR3 is TGTGCCAGCAGCCAACAGGGACCCTCCTACAATGAGCAGTTCTTC.

The V gene is TRBV20-1, the J gene TRBJ2-7; the D gene is possibly TRBD1 (5 bases). The CDR3 sequence is 12 residues long. Germline values: CDR1 DFQATT, CDR2 SNEGSKA (reference sequence). The CDR3 sequence is CTARGRTYEQYV. The CDR3 bases are TGCACCGCTAGGGGCAGAACCTACGAGCAGTACGTC.

This rearrangement joins TRBV20-1 to TRBJ1-5; D call uncertain. The V gene's germline CDR1 is DFQATT and CDR2 SNEGSKA (reference sequence). The V end was cut by 3 bases, the J end by 4 bases, with 13 bases between. This CDR3 region has 14 residues. The DNA of the CDR3 is TGCAGTGCTAGTTCGGGGTTATGGAATCAGCCCCAGCATTTT. It encodes CSASSGLWNQPQHF.

The J gene is TRBJ1-2, the V gene TRBV7-2; D ambiguous. Germline CDR1 and CDR2: SGHTA and FQGNSA. Trimming removed 5 bases at V and 0 bases at J, with 16 bases between. The CDR3 spans 16 residues. This CDR3 reads CASSMFPPPSNYGYTF. CDR3 sequence (DNA): TGTGCCAGCAGCATGTTCCCCCCGCCTTCTAACTATGGCTACACCTTC.

The chain carries TRBV7-2 and TRBJ2-5; 7 bases align to TRBD2. Germline V gene data show CDR1 as SGHTA and CDR2 as FQGNSA. V lost 2 bases, J lost 2 bases, and 8 bases stayed unmatched. There are 16 residues in the CDR3. CDR3 region: CASSLRAGSGQETQYF. The CDR3 DNA reads TGTGCCAGCAGCTTAAGAGCGGGGTCGGGTCAAGAGACCCAGTACTTC.

This clonotype was seen at least ten times. V usage is TRBV12-3 or TRBV12-4 and J usage is TRBJ2-3; D is unresolved. The CDR3 totals 15 residues. V lost 6 bases, J lost 7 bases, and 20 bases lay in between. This CDR3 is CASSPTGPHRHTQYF. The CDR3 nucleotides read TGTGCCAGCAGCCCCACCGGTCCCCACCGTCATACGCAGTATTTT.

This clonotype was recorded a few times. The rearrangement joins TRBV5-4 to TRBJ1-5; D is unclear. The CDR3 is 13 amino acids. Per germline, CDR1 SGHNT and CDR2 YYREEE (reference sequence). V gave up 4 bases and J gave up 6 bases, with 11 bases separating them. CDR3 sequence: CASSLAGGQPQHF. CDR3 in DNA: TGTGCCAGCAGCCTAGCAGGAGGTCAGCCCCAGCATTTT.

The rearrangement joins TRBV6-5 to TRBJ2-5; D not resolved. Germline CDR1 and CDR2: MNHEY and SVGAGI. This CDR3 contains 13 residues. V shed 0 bases and J shed 5 bases, with 7 bases lying between them. The CDR3 bases are TGTGCCAGCAGTTACTCCGGTCGGGAGACCCAGTACTTC. Translating it yields CASSYSGRETQYF.